This T cell receptor beta chain was captured in a study of control samples from healthy donors and cancer patients. TCRdb's copy holds only in-frame clones and misses some; the assay was immunoSEQ multiplex PCR. This table holds roughly 450,000 clones, roughly 90% found once. V shed 3 bases and J shed 1 base, with 15 bases lying between them. CDR1 and CDR2 (germline): SGHAT, FQNNGV. The CDR3 is made up of 16 amino acids. The source is a man aged 35-49 years with head and neck cancer. The chain has TRBV11-2 and TRBJ1-1; D is ambiguous. The sample taken for sequencing was PBMCs. The CDR3 nucleotides are TGTGCCAGCAGCTTGTTGGCGGCAGTTGGGAACACTGAAGCTTTCTTT. Translation gives CASSLLAAVGNTEAFF.